This entry lists 24 T cell receptor beta chains sequenced from one sample in a study of T cells in women clearing cervical HPV infection (dated by TCRdb to between 2018 and 2020). Libraries were built with the immunoSEQ multiplex PCR assay. TCRdb stores this immuneACCESS table with in-frame sequences only. Part of the clones is absent; in the studies checked, under half of the shortfall reflects unresolved V genes, and no reason is known for the rest. The table of this sample itemizes 25,000 to 35,000 clones. Approximately 20% of the sample goes to the ten largest clones. Sequenced sample: blood buffy coat. The source of these receptors is a woman aged 18 to 75 with a cervical HPV16 infection that either progressed to CIN3+ or cleared (not recorded which).

Details on this clone: Sequencing ends 3 residues short of the CDR3 end; the germline J gene provides the rest. The V call is TRBV7-2, the J call TRBJ1-2; D is uncertain. CDR1 is SGHTA and CDR2 is FQGNSA in the germline V gene. The CDR3 consists of 11 residues. CDR3 DNA, as far as it was read: TGTGCCAGCAGCGCTTACAATGAC. It codes for CASSAYND. The full CDR3 is CASSAYNDYTF.

Notes on this clone: The read ends 3 residues before the CDR3 terminus; that terminus is restored from the germline J gene. The rearrangement links TRBV20-1 to TRBJ2-3; tentative D call: TRBD1 (5 bases). In germline, CDR1 is DFQATT, CDR2 SNEGSKA (reference sequence). CDR3 length: 15 amino acids. V was shortened by 2 bases and J by 0 bases, with 12 bases between the two germline ends. CDR3 region: CSARNGRGSTDTQYF. CDR3 DNA, as far as it was read: TGCAGTGCTAGAAACGGAAGGGGAAGCACAGATACG.

In the case of this clone: The read ends 3 residues early relative to the CDR3; the germline J gene fills the gap. This rearrangement joins TRBV20-1 to TRBJ1-6; D is possibly TRBD1 (5 bases). Germline assignment: CDR1 DFQATT and CDR2 SNEGSKA (reference sequence). Between the trimmed V and J ends, which lost 0 bases and 6 bases, there was a span of 12 bases. The CDR3 spans 15 residues. Partial CDR3 DNA: TGCAGTGCTAGAGATGCGGGGGGGGTTAATTCACCC. Translation gives CSARDAGGVNSP. The complete CDR3 sequence is CSARDAGGVNSPLHF.

Turning to this clone: The read is 3 residues too short to cover the CDR3 end, so that end is filled in from the germline J gene. V is TRBV14 and J is TRBJ2-3, with D hard to call. Germline lookup yields CDR1 SGHDN and CDR2 FVKESK. This CDR3 region has 15 residues. V was trimmed by 6 bases and J by 3 bases, leaving 16 bases between them. The CDR3: CASSQWQYPTDTQYF. The sequenced part of the CDR3 DNA is TGTGCCAGCAGTCAGTGGCAGTACCCAACAGATACG.

In regard to this clone: The read falls 3 residues short of the CDR3 end, and the missing part is taken from the germline J gene. The genes are TRBV18 and TRBJ2-7; TRBD1 is a possible D gene (6 bases). Germline-derived CDR1 and CDR2 are KGHSH and LQKENI. The length of the CDR3 is 14 residues. Trimming took off 4 bases at V and 3 bases at J, with 13 bases between the two ends. The covered CDR3 bases are TGTGCCAGCTCACAGGGACACAGTAACTACGAG. It yields the protein CASSQGHSNYE. The CDR3, in full, reads CASSQGHSNYEQYF.

To note about this clone: The read comes to an end 3 residues before the CDR3 does, leaving the germline J gene to fill in the end. The chain is built from TRBV30 and TRBJ2-7; 9 bases are a match to TRBD2. Germline V CDR1 and CDR2: GTSNPN, SVGIG (reference sequence). The CDR3 spans 13 residues. Trimming at V came to 0 bases and at J to 6 bases, leaving 3 bases not matched to a gene. The part of the CDR3 DNA that was read is TGTGCCTGGAGTGTGCGGGGGGGCCGCGAG. Its protein product is CAWSVRGGRE. The full-length CDR3 reads as CAWSVRGGREQYF.

The CDR3 sequence is CSVASGRRGGETQYF. The part of the CDR3 DNA that was read is TGCAGTGTAGCCTCGGGACGGAGGGGGGGAGAGACC. V gene TRBV20-1 combines with J gene TRBJ2-5, with D maybe TRBD2 (7 bases). Read coverage stops 3 residues before the CDR3 terminus; the germline J gene supplies the remainder. The CDR3 consists of 15 residues. Germline CDR1 and CDR2: DFQATT and SNEGSKA (reference sequence). V was clipped by 7 bases and J by 4 bases, with 22 bases between them.

For this clone: The CDR3 end lies 3 residues beyond the end of the read and is filled in from the germline J gene. The rearrangement links TRBV7-2 to TRBJ1-4; tentative D call: TRBD1 (5 bases). Trimming removed 0 bases from V and 7 bases from J, with 12 bases in between. CDR1 SGHTA and CDR2 FQGNSA come from the germline V gene. The CDR3 extends over 15 amino acids. CDR3 sequence reads: CASSLAGVSGEKLFF. CDR3 DNA, as far as it was read: TGTGCCAGCAGCTTAGCAGGGGTTTCAGGTGAAAAA.

In regard to this clone: The observed sequence ends 3 residues before the CDR3 terminus, with the missing tail filled in from the germline J gene. V usage is TRBV16 and J usage is TRBJ2-3; D remains ambiguous. The V and J ends lost 2 bases and 0 bases respectively, with 12 bases between them. The length of the CDR3 is 16 residues. The germline V gene has CDR1 KGHSY and CDR2 FQNENV. CDR3 region: CASSQVGGTSTDTQYF. The covered CDR3 bases are TGTGCCAGCAGCCAAGTTGGCGGTACTAGCACAGATACG. The whole variable domain, filled in from reference TRBV16 and TRBJ2-3, reads GEEVAQTPKHLVRGEGQKAKLYCAPIKGHSYVFWYQQVLKNEFKFLISFQNENVFDETGMPKERFSAKCLPNSPCSLEIQATKLEDSAVYFCASSQVGGTSTDTQYFGPGTRLTVL.

Notes on this clone: The missing CDR3 end, 3 residues past where the read stops, is filled in from the germline J gene. The rearrangement joins TRBV20-1 to TRBJ2-1, with 7 bases lining up with TRBD2. Germline CDR1 DFQATT, CDR2 SNEGSKA (reference sequence). This CDR3 spans 12 amino acids. The ends lost 7 bases at V and 2 bases at J; junction bases unmatched: 2. The CDR3 bases that were read are TGCAGTGGCGGGAGAACCTACAATGAG. It encodes CSGGRTYNE. The CDR3, in full, reads CSGGRTYNEQFF.

Note on this clone: The read stops 3 residues short of the end of the CDR3; the missing end is completed from the germline J gene. The V call is TRBV20-1, the J call TRBJ2-1; D is perhaps TRBD2 (6 bases). Germline values: CDR1 DFQATT, CDR2 SNEGSKA (reference sequence). The CDR3 consists of 14 residues. Trimming took 1 base from V and 4 from J, leaving 11 bases between them. CDR3 sequence reads: CSARGGIGYNEQFF. The CDR3 DNA, read in part, is TGCAGTGCTAGAGGCGGGATCGGGTACAATGAG.

Turning to this clone: A read error may account for a junction end that differs from germline. The CDR3 end is not reached by the read, which stops 3 residues before it; the germline J gene fills it in. This chain joins TRBV4-2 and TRBJ1-2; D is perhaps TRBD1 (5 bases). Germline lookup yields CDR1 LGHNA and CDR2 YNFKEQ. CDR3 length: 16 amino acids. The sequenced CDR3 bases are TGCGCCAGCAGCCAAGATGGCCCCAGGGCGAACTATGGC. This codes for CASSQDGPRANYG. The entire CDR3 sequence reads CASSQDGPRANYGYTF.

Details on this clone: The read gets to within 3 residues of the CDR3 end, and the germline J gene fills in the rest. V gene TRBV11-2 combines with J gene TRBJ2-5, with 7 bases aligning to TRBD2. Per germline, CDR1 SGHAT and CDR2 FQNNGV. V was pared by 6 bases and J by 5 bases, with 9 bases of the junction left unmatched. There are 14 residues in the CDR3. CDR3 loop: CASRTKSGGETQYF. CDR3 DNA (partial): TGTGCCAGCAGAACCAAGTCCGGGGGGGAGACC.

Incomplete CDR3 DNA: TGCAGTGCCCGACAGGGAAACTCTGGGGCCAACGTC. It is translated as CSARQGNSGANV. The full-length CDR3 reads as CSARQGNSGANVLTF. The chain has TRBV20-1 and TRBJ2-6, with 7 bases matching TRBD1. The CDR3 end falls 3 residues outside the read, so it is completed with the germline J gene. V was pared by 6 bases and J by 0 bases, with 5 bases of the junction left unmatched. Per germline, CDR1 DFQATT and CDR2 SNEGSKA (reference sequence). There are 15 residues in the CDR3.

CDR3 DNA (partial): TGTGCCAGCAGCTTAGTAGCGGGGAGGGGCGAG. Its protein product is CASSLVAGRGE. In full, the CDR3 reads CASSLVAGRGEQYF. The chain joins TRBV13 to TRBJ2-7; 8 nucleotides align to TRBD2. The read halts 3 residues ahead of the CDR3 end, with the missing end drawn from the germline J gene. The CDR3 loop spans 14 amino acids. In germline, CDR1 is PRHDT, CDR2 FYEKMQ (reference sequence). Trimming at V came to 1 base and at J to 6 bases, leaving 5 bases not matched to a gene. Full variable domain (rest looked up from reference TRBV13 and TRBJ2-7): AAGVIQSPRHLIKEKRETATLKCYPIPRHDTVYWYQQGPGQDPQFLISFYEKMQSDKGSIPDRFSAQQFSDYHSELNMSSLELGDSALYFCASSLVAGRGEQYFGPGTRLTVT.

In regard to this clone: The read ends 3 residues early relative to the CDR3; the germline J gene fills the gap. V gene TRBV18 combines with J gene TRBJ2-3; 10 nucleotides agree with TRBD2. The V gene end was trimmed by 6 bases and the J gene end by 2 bases; junction bases not matched to a gene: 5. Germline CDR1 and CDR2: KGHSH and LQKENI. The CDR3 contains 15 residues. The CDR3 here is CASSQTSGVTDTQYF. The part of the CDR3 DNA that was read is TGTGCCAGCTCCCAAACTAGCGGGGTCACAGATACG.

About this clone: The read halts 3 residues ahead of the CDR3 end, with the missing end drawn from the germline J gene. The chain links TRBV18 to TRBJ1-2; D unclear. Germline CDR1 KGHSH, CDR2 LQKENI. The CDR3 is 13 residues long. CDR3 DNA (partial): TGTGCCAGCTCACCATGGGCATCAGATACC. Translated: CASSPWASDT. The CDR3 in its entirety is CASSPWASDTYTF.

A word on this clone: The CDR3 end falls 3 residues outside the read, so it is completed with the germline J gene. This chain connects TRBV7-3 to TRBJ2-2, with 10 bases fitting TRBD1. This CDR3 is 13 amino acids long. Germline V lookup: CDR1 SGHTA, CDR2 FQGTGA. The sequenced CDR3 bases are TGTGCCAGCAGCCCGACAGGGGGCGTCGTG. It is translated as CASSPTGGVV. The full CDR3 is CASSPTGGVVLFF.

On this clone itself: The read terminates 3 residues ahead of where the CDR3 ends, so the germline J gene completes it. The rearrangement uses TRBV20-1 and TRBJ1-1; TRBD1 matches at 7 bases. The CDR3 has 16 amino acids. Unmatched junction bases numbered 13, after V lost 0 bases and J lost 6 bases. CDR1 DFQATT and CDR2 SNEGSKA come from the germline V gene (reference sequence). The covered CDR3 bases are TGCAGTGCTAGAGATGCAGGGGGACCCCAGGGGGCTGAA. Amino acids: CSARDAGGPQGAE. The CDR3 in its entirety is CSARDAGGPQGAEAFF.

As to this clone: The CDR3 end lies 3 residues beyond the end of the read and is filled in from the germline J gene. The chain employs TRBV6-4 and TRBJ2-5, with 10 bases identical to TRBD1. Looked up from germline, CDR1 is MRHNA and CDR2 is SNTAGT. The trim removed 8 bases at V and 5 bases at J, leaving 11 bases unmatched. The CDR3 has 15 amino acids. The covered CDR3 bases are TGTGCCAGCTTCAACGACAGGGGGCGCTGGGAGACC. Translating it yields CASFNDRGRWET. The CDR3 in full is CASFNDRGRWETQYF.

To note about this clone: The read ends 3 residues shy of where the CDR3 ends; the end is completed using the germline J gene. The chain links TRBV7-9 to TRBJ2-4; tentative D call: TRBD2 (5 bases). From germline, CDR1 is SEHNR and CDR2 FQNEAQ (reference sequence). There are 15 residues in the CDR3. The part of the CDR3 DNA that was read is TGTGCCAGCAGCTTGGGCAGTACCTTCGACTATGGT. Translating it yields CASSLGSTFDYG. The entire CDR3 is CASSLGSTFDYGQYF.

As to this clone: The read terminates 3 residues ahead of where the CDR3 ends, so the germline J gene completes it. The chain has TRBV7-9 and TRBJ2-5; 8 bases are a match to TRBD1. Germline CDR1 and CDR2: SEHNR and FQNEAQ (reference sequence). The CDR3 length is 15 residues. The CDR3 is CASSDVGQGEDTQYF. The part of the CDR3 DNA that was read is TGTGCCAGCAGCGACGTAGGACAGGGAGAGGATACC. The full variable domain, in which reference TRBV7-9 and TRBJ2-5 provide the parts outside the CDR3, is DTGVSQNPRHKITKRGQNVTFRCDPISEHNRLYWYRQTLGQGPEFLTYFQNEAQLEKSRLLSDRFSAERPKGSFSTLEIQRTEQGDSAMYLCASSDVGQGEDTQYFGPGTRLLVL.

With respect to this clone: The read ends 3 residues shy of where the CDR3 ends; the end is completed using the germline J gene. V usage is TRBV20-1 and J usage is TRBJ2-5; 7 bases line up with TRBD1. The trim removed 7 bases at V and 1 base at J, leaving 3 bases unmatched. The CDR3 spans 12 residues. Germline CDR1 DFQATT, CDR2 SNEGSKA (reference sequence). Here the CDR3 reads CSVRGIQETQYF. The sequenced part of the CDR3 DNA is TGCAGTGTCAGGGGGATCCAAGAGACC.

About this clone itself: The sequence runs out 3 residues before the end of the CDR3; the remainder is reconstructed from the germline J gene. The chain is built from TRBV7-9 and TRBJ1-6; D is perhaps TRBD1 (6 bases). Deletions cut 4 bases from V and 6 bases from J, with 13 bases between. Germline-derived CDR1 and CDR2 are SEHNR and FQNEAQ (reference sequence). The CDR3 is 15 residues long. CDR3: CASSWNEGVNSPLHF. CDR3 bases read: TGTGCCAGCAGCTGGAACGAGGGGGTTAATTCACCC.